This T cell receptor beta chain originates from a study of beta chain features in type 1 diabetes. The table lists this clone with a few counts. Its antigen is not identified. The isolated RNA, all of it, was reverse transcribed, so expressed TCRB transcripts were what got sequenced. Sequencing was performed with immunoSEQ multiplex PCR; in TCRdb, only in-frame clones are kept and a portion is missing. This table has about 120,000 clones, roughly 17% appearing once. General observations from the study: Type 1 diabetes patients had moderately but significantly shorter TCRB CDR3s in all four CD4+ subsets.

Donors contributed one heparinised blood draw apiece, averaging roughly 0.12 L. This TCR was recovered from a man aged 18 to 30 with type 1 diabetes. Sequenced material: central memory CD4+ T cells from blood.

The CDR3: CASSSLSDSNTEAFF. In DNA, the CDR3 is TGTGCCAGCAGCAGCCTAAGTGACAGTAACACTGAAGCTTTCTTT. J is TRBJ1-1 and V is TRBV6-5, with a tentative D call TRBD1 (5 bases). The CDR3 is 15 residues long. The germline gives CDR1 MNHEY, CDR2 SVGAGI. V was pared by 6 bases and J by 2 bases, with 16 bases between.